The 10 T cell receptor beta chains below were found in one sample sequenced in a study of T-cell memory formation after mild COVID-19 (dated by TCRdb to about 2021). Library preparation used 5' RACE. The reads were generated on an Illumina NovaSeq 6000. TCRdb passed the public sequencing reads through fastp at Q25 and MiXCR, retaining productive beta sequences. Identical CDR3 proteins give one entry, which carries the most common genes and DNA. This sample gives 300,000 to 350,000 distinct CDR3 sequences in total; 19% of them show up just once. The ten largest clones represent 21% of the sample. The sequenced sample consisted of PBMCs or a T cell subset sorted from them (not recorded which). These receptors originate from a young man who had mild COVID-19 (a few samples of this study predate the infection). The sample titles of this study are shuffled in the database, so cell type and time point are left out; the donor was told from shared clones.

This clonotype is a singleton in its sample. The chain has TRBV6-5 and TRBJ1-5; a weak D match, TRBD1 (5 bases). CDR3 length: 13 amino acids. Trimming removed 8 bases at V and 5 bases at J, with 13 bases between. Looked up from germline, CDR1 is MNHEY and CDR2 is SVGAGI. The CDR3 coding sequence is TGTGCCAGCCGCCGGGGCCGGGATCAGCCCCAGCATTTT. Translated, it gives CASRRGRDQPQHF.

CDR3 DNA sequence: TGTGCCAGCAGCTTATCCACGGAGAACACTGAAGCTTTCTTT. It is translated as CASSLSTENTEAFF. The chain joins TRBV7-3 to TRBJ1-1, with D unresolved. Germline-derived CDR1 and CDR2 are SGHTA and FQGTGA. V was shortened by 2 bases and J by 1 base, with 8 bases between the two germline ends. The CDR3 has 14 amino acids.

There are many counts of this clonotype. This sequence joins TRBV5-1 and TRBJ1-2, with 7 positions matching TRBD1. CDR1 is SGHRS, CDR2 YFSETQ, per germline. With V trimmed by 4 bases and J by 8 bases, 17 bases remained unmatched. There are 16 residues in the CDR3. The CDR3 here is CASSGAPGQTMSGYTF. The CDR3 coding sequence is TGCGCCAGCAGCGGGGCCCCGGGACAGACTATGTCGGGCTACACCTTC.

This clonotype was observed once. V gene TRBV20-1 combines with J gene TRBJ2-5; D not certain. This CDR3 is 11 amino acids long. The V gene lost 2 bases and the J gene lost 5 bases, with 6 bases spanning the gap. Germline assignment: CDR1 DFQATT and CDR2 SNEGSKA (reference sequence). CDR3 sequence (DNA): TGCAGTGCTAGAAAACGGGAGACCCAGTACTTC. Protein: CSARKRETQYF.

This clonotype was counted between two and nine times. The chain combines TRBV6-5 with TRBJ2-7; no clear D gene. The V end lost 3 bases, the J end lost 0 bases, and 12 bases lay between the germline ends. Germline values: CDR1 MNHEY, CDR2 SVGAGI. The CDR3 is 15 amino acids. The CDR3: CASSYRPESSYEQYF. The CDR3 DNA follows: TGTGCCAGCAGTTATAGGCCGGAAAGCTCCTACGAGCAGTACTTC.

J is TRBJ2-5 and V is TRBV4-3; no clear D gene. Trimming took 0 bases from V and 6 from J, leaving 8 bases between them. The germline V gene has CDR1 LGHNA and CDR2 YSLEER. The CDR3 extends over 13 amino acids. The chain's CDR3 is CASSQDWRQTQYF. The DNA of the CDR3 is TGCGCCAGCAGCCAAGATTGGCGACAGACCCAGTACTTC.

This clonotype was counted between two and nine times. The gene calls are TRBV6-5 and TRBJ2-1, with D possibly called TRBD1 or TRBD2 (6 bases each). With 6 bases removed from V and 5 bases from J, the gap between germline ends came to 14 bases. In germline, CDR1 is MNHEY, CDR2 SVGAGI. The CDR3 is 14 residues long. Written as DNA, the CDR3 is TGTGCCAGCAGAACTCCGGGGGCACACAATGAGCAGTTCTTC. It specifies CASRTPGAHNEQFF.

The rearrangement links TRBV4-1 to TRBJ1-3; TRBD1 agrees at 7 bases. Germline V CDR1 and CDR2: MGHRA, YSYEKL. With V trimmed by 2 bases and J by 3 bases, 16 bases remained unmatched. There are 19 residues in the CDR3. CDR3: CASSQPADRAALGGNTIYF. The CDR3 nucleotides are TGCGCCAGCAGCCAACCTGCTGACAGGGCCGCTCTAGGTGGAAACACCATATATTTT.

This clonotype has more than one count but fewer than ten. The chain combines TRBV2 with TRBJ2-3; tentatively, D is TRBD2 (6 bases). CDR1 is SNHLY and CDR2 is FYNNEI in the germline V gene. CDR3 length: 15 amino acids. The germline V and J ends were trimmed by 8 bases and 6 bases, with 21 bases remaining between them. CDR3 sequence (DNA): TGTGCCAGCTACCCCCCCGGACTATCGAGTGATACGCAGTATTTT. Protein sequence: CASYPPGLSSDTQYF.

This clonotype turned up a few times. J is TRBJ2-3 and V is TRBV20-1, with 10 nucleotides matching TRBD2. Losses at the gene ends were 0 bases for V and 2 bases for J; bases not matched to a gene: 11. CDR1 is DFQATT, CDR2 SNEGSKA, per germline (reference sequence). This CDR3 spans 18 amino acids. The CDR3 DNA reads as TGCAGTGCTAGAGATATTCGGTTTAGCGGGGGGATCACAGATACGCAGTATTTT. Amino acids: CSARDIRFSGGITDTQYF.